The 24 T cell receptor beta chains below were found in one sample sequenced in a study of beta chain features in type 1 diabetes. The sequenced template was cDNA made from the entire isolated RNA. Assay used: immunoSEQ multiplex PCR; TCRdb lists only in-frame clones, some missing. The sample has approximately 300,000 clones, about 11% seen once; the top ten hold 0.015% to 0.02%. Sequenced: naive CD4+ T cells from blood. The receptors come from a woman between 25 and 40 years old in good health.

This chain connects TRBV11-2 to TRBJ2-5, with D maybe TRBD2 (5 bases). Trimming removed 3 bases from V and 2 bases from J, with 7 bases in between. This CDR3 region has 13 residues. Germline values: CDR1 SGHAT, CDR2 FQNNGV. Here the CDR3 DNA reads TGTGCCAGCAGCTTCGGACTTCAAGAGACCCAGTACTTC. It translates to CASSFGLQETQYF.

This clone showed up just a few times. The rearrangement links TRBV5-4 to TRBJ2-2, with D hard to call. Germline lookup yields CDR1 SGHNT and CDR2 YYREEE (reference sequence). Trimming removed 0 bases from V and 2 bases from J, with 8 bases in between. This CDR3 contains 15 residues. CDR3 coding DNA: TGTGCCAGCAGCTTGGTGACTGCTAACACCGGGGAGCTGTTTTTT. This translates into CASSLVTANTGELFF.

The chain combines TRBV28 with TRBJ1-5, with a possible D match to TRBD1 (5 bases). The CDR3 is made up of 12 amino acids. The germline V and J ends were trimmed by 11 bases and 3 bases, with 11 bases remaining between them. The germline gives CDR1 MDHEN, CDR2 SYDVKM. CDR3 region: CAAGPINQPQHF. The CDR3 DNA is TGTGCCGCGGGACCAATCAATCAGCCCCAGCATTTT.

This clone has a handful of counts. The chain employs TRBV5-1 and TRBJ1-2; TRBD1 agrees at 7 bases. Germline CDR1 and CDR2: SGHRS and YFSETQ. V dropped 0 bases and J dropped 8; count of bases not matched to a gene: 13. There are 16 residues in the CDR3. CDR3 coding DNA: TGCGCCAGCAGCTTGGGCCGGGACAGAGTGCTGTGGGGCTACACCTTC. It is translated as CASSLGRDRVLWGYTF.

This clone was detected a few times. The chain is built from TRBV18 and TRBJ2-7; TRBD2 matches at 14 bases. V shed 5 bases, J shed 3 bases, and the junction held 6 bases outside the gene matches. CDR1 and CDR2 from the germline V gene are KGHSH and LQKENI. CDR3 length: 16 amino acids. DNA for the CDR3: TGTGCCAGCTCAGCCGGGACTAGCGGGAGCATCTACGAGCAGTACTTC. Translated: CASSAGTSGSIYEQYF.

V is TRBV7-2 and J is TRBJ2-7; D not certain. V was cut by 5 bases and J by 3 bases, with 11 bases left in between. The CDR3 is 13 residues long. Germline V gene data show CDR1 as SGHTA and CDR2 as FQGNSA. CDR3 sequence (DNA): TGTGCCAGCAGCCTCGTGGCCCTCTACGAGCAGTACTTC. It translates to CASSLVALYEQYF.

The chain carries TRBV19 and TRBJ2-1; D might be TRBD2 (5 bases). Germline loops: CDR1 LNHDA, CDR2 SQIVND (reference sequence). The CDR3 loop spans 14 amino acids. The V end lost 3 bases, the J end lost 10 bases, and 16 bases lay between the germline ends. DNA for the CDR3: TGTGCCAGTAGTATCCTCGAAGGGTGGGAGGAGCAGTTCTTC. Its protein is CASSILEGWEEQFF.

The chain links TRBV18 to TRBJ2-2; tentative D call: TRBD2 (6 bases). Per germline, CDR1 KGHSH and CDR2 LQKENI. The V end was cut by 4 bases, the J end by 6 bases, with 15 bases between. This CDR3 is 15 amino acids long. As DNA, the CDR3 is TGTGCCAGCTCACGGAGGAGGGAATTGGCCGGGGAGCTGTTTTTT. Amino acid sequence: CASSRRRELAGELFF.

V gene TRBV10-3 combines with J gene TRBJ2-3, with 11 bases identical to TRBD2. Germline CDR1 and CDR2: ENHRY and SYGVKD. The V and J ends lost 10 bases and 2 bases, in that order; junction bases with no gene match: 8. The CDR3 length is 15 residues. This CDR3 is CATQGTSGTTDTQYF. The CDR3 nucleotides read TGTGCCACGCAGGGGACTAGCGGAACCACAGATACGCAGTATTTT.

This clone was detected many times. The J gene is TRBJ2-5, the V gene TRBV23-1; a weak D match, TRBD2 (5 bases). TRBV23-1 is known as an ORF, though its function is uncertain. Trimming pared 3 bases from V and 2 bases from J, leaving 13 bases between. The CDR3 spans 15 residues. The CDR3 DNA reads TGCGCCAGCAGTCAGGGAAGCGGTCAGCAAGAGACCCAGTACTTC. Protein sequence: CASSQGSGQQETQYF.

The V call is TRBV7-3, the J call TRBJ2-3; 9 bases are shared with TRBD2. J lost 6 bases, V lost 4 bases, and 11 bases had no gene match. The CDR3 is 16 amino acids. Per the germline V gene, CDR1 is SGHTA and CDR2 is FQGTGA. The CDR3 DNA reads as TGTGCCAGCAGCTCTGATCCTAGCGGGAATTTGGATACGCAGTATTTT. Protein sequence: CASSSDPSGNLDTQYF.

The chain combines TRBV18 with TRBJ1-2; weak D call: TRBD1 (5 bases). This CDR3 spans 16 amino acids. Per the germline V gene, CDR1 is KGHSH and CDR2 is LQKENI. V lost 1 base, J lost 3 bases, and 15 bases lay in between. The CDR3 loop is CASSPQGPGLDYGYTF. CDR3 sequence (DNA): TGTGCCAGCTCACCACAAGGACCAGGGTTGGACTATGGCTACACCTTC.

The CDR3 DNA sequence: TGTGCCAGCTCACCGCTAGCGGACCAAGAGACCCAGTACTTC. It translates to CASSPLADQETQYF. This chain links TRBV18 with TRBJ2-5; TRBD2 matches 7 bases. Germline CDR1 KGHSH, CDR2 LQKENI. The CDR3 covers 14 residues. J gave up 0 bases and V 3 bases, and 1 base lay outside the gene matches.

This clone appeared a few times. V gene TRBV10-3 combines with J gene TRBJ2-7; 9 nucleotides line up with TRBD1. The CDR3 has 13 residues. The junction had 5 bases not matched to a gene; V was cut back by 5 bases and J by 6 bases. CDR1 is ENHRY, CDR2 SYGVKD, per germline. CDR3 in amino acids: CAISPGQGFEQYF. CDR3 bases: TGTGCCATCAGTCCGGGACAGGGATTCGAGCAGTACTTC.

The genes are TRBV6-5 and TRBJ2-4; 14 positions agree with TRBD2. Germline values: CDR1 MNHEY, CDR2 SVGAGI. The CDR3 is 15 residues long. After removal of 6 bases from V and 5 bases from J, the junction contained 3 bases not matched to a gene. The CDR3 DNA follows: TGTGCCAGCAGAAGACTAGCGGGGGGGGAAAACATTCAGTACTTC. Translated: CASRRLAGGENIQYF.

The chain links TRBV19 to TRBJ2-1; 7 nucleotides align to TRBD1. This CDR3 comprises 16 residues. Germline V lookup: CDR1 LNHDA, CDR2 SQIVND (reference sequence). The V gene end was trimmed by 6 bases and the J gene end by 4 bases; junction bases not matched to a gene: 12. CDR3 bases: TGTGCCAGTAGCCGGACAGGAAGACTGGGTTACAATGAGCAGTTCTTC. The encoded protein is CASSRTGRLGYNEQFF.

The chain employs TRBV19 and TRBJ2-5; TRBD1 is a possible D gene (6 bases). This CDR3 is 13 amino acids long. Trimming left V 4 bases short and J 5 bases short, with 11 bases between. Germline CDR1 LNHDA, CDR2 SQIVND (reference sequence). CDR3 coding DNA: TGTGCCAGTAGTAGCCCAGGGGCCGAGACCCAGTACTTC. Translating gives CASSSPGAETQYF.

This clone was detected a few times. V is TRBV10-3 and J is TRBJ1-2; the match to TRBD1 covers 10 bases. This CDR3 spans 14 amino acids. CDR1 ENHRY and CDR2 SYGVKD come from the germline V gene. The V and J ends lost 7 bases and 1 base, in that order; junction bases with no gene match: 3. The CDR3 DNA sequence: TGTGCCATCACTCGGACAGGGGGTAACTATGGCTACACCTTC. It yields the protein CAITRTGGNYGYTF.

V usage is TRBV5-4 and J usage is TRBJ2-6; a weak D match, TRBD2 (6 bases). This CDR3 region has 15 residues. The germline V and J ends were trimmed by 0 bases and 2 bases, with 6 bases remaining between them. Germline values: CDR1 SGHNT, CDR2 YYREEE (reference sequence). The CDR3 protein is CASSLGGAGANVLTF. The CDR3 region has the DNA TGTGCCAGCAGCTTGGGGGGGGCTGGGGCCAACGTCCTGACTTTC.

This clone has a handful of counts. The J gene is TRBJ2-2, the V gene TRBV5-1; D perhaps matches TRBD1 (5 bases). CDR1 is SGHRS and CDR2 is YFSETQ in the germline V gene. V was cut by 0 bases and J by 3 bases, with 12 bases left in between. The CDR3 covers 16 residues. CDR3: CASSLEGRAYTGELFF. The CDR3 DNA is TGCGCCAGCAGCTTGGAAGGCAGGGCCTACACCGGGGAGCTGTTTTTT.

The chain is built from TRBV9 and TRBJ2-7; 12 nucleotides line up with TRBD2. V shed 4 bases, J shed 0 bases, and the junction held 5 bases outside the gene matches. This CDR3 contains 16 residues. The germline V gene has CDR1 SGDLS and CDR2 YYNGEE. Written as DNA, the CDR3 is TGTGCCAGCAGCTGGACTAGCGGGGCGAGCTCCTACGAGCAGTACTTC. Protein product: CASSWTSGASSYEQYF.

This clone occurred a few times. The V call is TRBV28, the J call TRBJ2-1; possibly TRBD1 for D (5 bases). The V gene lost 7 bases and the J gene lost 1 base, with 11 bases spanning the gap. CDR3 size: 14 residues. Germline assignment: CDR1 MDHEN and CDR2 SYDVKM. The CDR3 loop is CASTDRRSYNEQFF. The CDR3 bases are TGTGCCAGCACCGACAGACGATCCTACAATGAGCAGTTCTTC.

This clone was seen only a few times. The chain combines TRBV2 with TRBJ1-1; 8 positions match TRBD1. The V gene's germline CDR1 is SNHLY and CDR2 FYNNEI. The CDR3 spans 11 residues. V shed 7 bases and J 10 bases; nucleotides not matched to a gene: 5. The CDR3 reads CASTGQGGAFF. CDR3 nucleotide sequence: TGTGCCAGCACAGGACAGGGTGGAGCTTTCTTT.

This clone has a handful of counts. V and J are TRBV28 and TRBJ2-3, with 8 bases fitting TRBD1. CDR1 and CDR2 (germline): MDHEN, SYDVKM. This CDR3 is 14 amino acids long. The V and J ends lost 3 bases and 7 bases, in that order; junction bases with no gene match: 6. The CDR3 DNA sequence: TGTGCCAGCAGTTTGTTCCAGGGGGCGAATACGCAGTATTTT. This gives the protein CASSLFQGANTQYF.